The source of this TCR beta chain is a study of read filtering for tumor transcriptome and immune sequencing. For the study at large: Per sample, TCR-region reads ranged about 4.05 to 10.27 million by IR-seq, 85 to 1273 by RNA-seq. Study-level findings and limits: Without single-read clonotypes, shared clonotype proportions correlated more between IR-seq and RNA-seq. IR-seq captured clonotypes deeper and more reliably than RNA-seq.

Per germline, CDR1 MRHNA and CDR2 SNTAGT. The CDR3 spans 13 residues. V was cut by 6 bases and J by 3 bases, with 9 bases left in between. Molecular barcoded adaptors covering alpha/delta and beta/gamma chains were used on approximately 400 ng RNA. In TCRdb, the reads were re-called with MiXCR into one record per CDR3 protein. The repertoire consists of fewer than 150,000 distinct CDR3 sequences, with 10% to 15% occurring once and the leading ten covering around 10%. This clonotype was detected ten times or more. As yet, its antigen is unknown. The J gene is TRBJ1-5, the V gene TRBV6-4, with D perhaps matching TRBD1 (6 bases). Sequencing used a population of CD138-negative cells sorted from bone marrow. The TCR sequence derives from a donor over 35 with multiple myeloma. The CDR3 bases are TGTGCCAGCAGATACAGGGTCAATCAGCCCCAGCATTTT. This encodes CASRYRVNQPQHF.